This passage covers 21 T cell receptor beta chains from one sample sequenced in a study of blood T cell repertoires in COVID-19. Sequencing was performed with immunoSEQ multiplex PCR; in TCRdb, only in-frame clones are kept and a portion is missing. This table holds 300,000 to 350,000 clones, approximately 91% found once. The source material was PBMCs or T cells enriched from blood (not recorded which). The origin of the receptors is a woman aged 25-40 years who had been exposed to COVID-19.

This clone was found once. The sample contains more than one DNA sequence encoding this CDR3. The chain links TRBV6-5 to TRBJ2-7, with TRBD2 as a possible D gene (6 bases). Per the germline V gene, CDR1 is MNHEY and CDR2 is SVGAGI. This CDR3 comprises 13 residues. The V end lost 7 bases, the J end lost 4 bases, and 14 bases lay between the germline ends. In DNA, the CDR3 is TGTGCCAGCACCCCCGGACTATCTTACGAGCAGTACTTC. As protein: CASTPGLSYEQYF.

This chain connects TRBV6-1 to TRBJ2-1; 8 bases align to TRBD2. J gave up 2 bases and V 3 bases, and 6 bases lay outside the gene matches. The CDR3 is made up of 16 amino acids. Germline-derived CDR1 and CDR2 are MNHNS and SASEGT. The CDR3 DNA reads as TGTGCCAGCAGTGACCAAGCGGGAGTTGCCTACAATGAGCAGTTCTTC. This sequence encodes CASSDQAGVAYNEQFF.

This rearrangement joins TRBV12-5 to TRBJ2-7; 10 positions match TRBD2. This CDR3 region has 16 residues. Unmatched junction bases numbered 12, after V lost 6 bases and J lost 4 bases. Looked up from germline, CDR1 is LGHNT and CDR2 is FRNRAP. In nucleotides, the CDR3 is TGTGCTAGTGGCAGCCGGGAGCGGGAGGGCCTGTACGAGCAGTACTTC. It specifies CASGSREREGLYEQYF.

The rearrangement joins TRBV27 to TRBJ2-7, with D tentatively TRBD2 (5 bases). The CDR3 totals 14 residues. Germline assignment: CDR1 MNHEY and CDR2 SMNVEV (reference sequence). Deletions cut 5 bases from V and 3 bases from J, with 14 bases between. Here the CDR3 DNA reads TGTGCCAGCAGTAGCGGACCCGACGGCTACGAGCAGTACTTC. Encoded protein: CASSSGPDGYEQYF.

This clone was seen a single time. The chain joins TRBV28 to TRBJ1-5; D is undetermined. V was trimmed by 6 bases and J by 5 bases, leaving 14 bases between them. CDR1 MDHEN and CDR2 SYDVKM come from the germline V gene. CDR3 length: 14 residues. This CDR3 is CASSQDGVDQPQHF. CDR3 nucleotide sequence: TGTGCCAGCAGCCAGGACGGGGTAGATCAGCCCCAGCATTTT.

This clone has just one count. The CDR3 coding sequence is TGTGCCAGCAGCAACCGGGTCAAGACCTACGAGCAGTACTTC. It specifies CASSNRVKTYEQYF. The chain joins TRBV11-1 to TRBJ2-7; D is unclear. Germline CDR1 and CDR2: SGHAT and FQDESV (reference sequence). CDR3 length equals 14 residues. V lost 5 bases to trimming and J lost 2 bases, with 13 bases between them.

The chain is built from TRBV29-1 and TRBJ2-7; maybe TRBD2 (5 bases). Germline V CDR1 and CDR2: SQVTM, ANQGSEA. The V gene lost 4 bases and the J gene lost 3 bases, with 10 bases spanning the gap. CDR3 length equals 12 residues. CDR3 in amino acids: CSVGSEGYEQYF. Here the CDR3 DNA reads TGCAGCGTTGGGTCCGAGGGCTACGAGCAGTACTTC.

The rearrangement uses TRBV7-6 and TRBJ2-7, with 14 bases matching TRBD2. Per germline, CDR1 SGHVS and CDR2 FNYEAQ. The CDR3 consists of 18 residues. The J segment lost 4 bases and the V segment lost 5 bases, leaving 13 bases of the junction unmatched. The chain's CDR3 is CASSPPGLAGEGGYEQYF. Here the CDR3 DNA reads TGTGCCAGCAGCCCCCCGGGACTAGCGGGAGAAGGGGGATACGAGCAGTACTTC.

CDR3 region: CASSEGLAGGYEQYF. CDR3 DNA sequence: TGCGCCAGCAGTGAGGGACTAGCGGGAGGCTACGAGCAGTACTTC. The genes are TRBV10-1 and TRBJ2-7; the match to TRBD2 covers 14 bases. The CDR3 loop spans 15 amino acids. V shed 2 bases, J shed 3 bases, and the junction held 0 bases outside the gene matches. CDR1 and CDR2 (germline): WNHNN, SYGVQD (reference sequence).

This clone is a singleton in its sample. This chain joins TRBV24-1 and TRBJ1-5, with 7 positions matching TRBD1. CDR1 and CDR2 from the germline V gene are KGHDR and SFDVKD. J lost 12 bases, V lost 4 bases, and 8 bases had no gene match. The CDR3 is 13 residues long. This CDR3 is CATSETTTGIQHF. CDR3 nucleotides: TGTGCCACCAGTGAAACCACGACAGGGATCCAGCATTTT.

The rearrangement links TRBV24-1 to TRBJ1-2, with 7 bases matching TRBD1. CDR1 and CDR2 (germline): KGHDR, SFDVKD. Trimming took 4 bases from V and 5 from J; bases not matched to a gene: 6. CDR3 length equals 14 residues. This CDR3 is CATSERDSAYGYTF. CDR3 DNA: TGTGCCACCAGTGAAAGGGACAGCGCATATGGCTACACCTTC.

V usage is TRBV11-2 and J usage is TRBJ2-5; possibly TRBD2 for D (5 bases). Germline V CDR1 and CDR2: SGHAT, FQNNGV. The CDR3 sequence is 17 residues long. V gave up 2 bases and J gave up 2 bases, with 18 bases separating them. The CDR3 DNA sequence: TGTGCCAGCAGCTTATTCGGGTATTCGGGGTTTCAAGAGACCCAGTACTTC. It translates to CASSLFGYSGFQETQYF.

V usage is TRBV27 and J usage is TRBJ1-2; TRBD1 matches 8 bases. J lost 4 bases, V lost 7 bases, and 5 bases had no gene match. CDR1 and CDR2 (germline): MNHEY, SMNVEV (reference sequence). CDR3 length equals 13 residues. The CDR3 region is CASTRTGSYGYTF. The CDR3 DNA reads as TGTGCCAGCACTCGGACAGGGTCCTATGGCTACACCTTC.

This rearrangement joins TRBV24-1 to TRBJ2-1, with D tentatively TRBD1 (6 bases). V was shortened by 6 bases and J by 1 base, with 9 bases between the two germline ends. Germline-derived CDR1 and CDR2 are KGHDR and SFDVKD. The CDR3 consists of 14 residues. The CDR3 sequence: CATSPRGSYNEQFF. DNA of the CDR3: TGTGCCACCAGTCCCAGGGGTTCCTACAATGAGCAGTTCTTC.

This sequence joins TRBV18 and TRBJ1-5, with D unresolved. V lost 6 bases, J lost 11 bases, and 20 bases lay in between. Germline CDR1 KGHSH, CDR2 LQKENI. The CDR3 totals 14 residues. Written as DNA, the CDR3 is TGTGCCAGCTCTCCAGGTTCACGCGTCGCGTCCCAGCATTTT. This encodes CASSPGSRVASQHF.

The gene calls are TRBV9 and TRBJ2-3; D gene uncertain. This CDR3 has 15 amino acids. The germline V gene encodes CDR1 SGDLS and CDR2 YYNGEE. V lost 3 bases and J 2 bases, leaving 13 bases between the germline ends. CDR3 DNA: TGTGCCAGCAGCGCTAGACTCACCCCCACAGATACGCAGTATTTT. This encodes CASSARLTPTDTQYF. Full variable domain (missing parts from reference TRBV9 and TRBJ2-3): DSGVTQTPKHLITATGQRVTLRCSPRSGDLSVYWYQQSLDQGLQFLIQYYNGEERAKGNILERFSAQQFPDLHSELNLSSLELGDSALYFCASSARLTPTDTQYFGPGTRLTVL.

This sequence joins TRBV7-2 and TRBJ2-3; 10 nucleotides line up with TRBD2. Looked up from germline, CDR1 is SGHTA and CDR2 is FQGNSA. V lost 5 bases and J lost 0; bases outside the gene matches: 8. CDR3 length equals 17 residues. CDR3 nucleotides: TGTGCCAGCAGCCCACGATGGACTAGCGGTAGCACAGATACGCAGTATTTT. Translated, it gives CASSPRWTSGSTDTQYF.

This clone came up a few times. This chain connects TRBV7-8 to TRBJ1-2; 7 nucleotides match TRBD1. The CDR3 covers 15 residues. The V gene end was trimmed by 4 bases and the J gene end by 2 bases; junction bases not matched to a gene: 7. The germline V gene has CDR1 SGHVS and CDR2 FQNEAQ. The CDR3 spells CASSSTGQTNYGYTF. CDR3 bases: TGTGCCAGCAGCTCGACGGGACAGACGAACTATGGCTACACCTTC. The whole variable domain, filled in from reference TRBV7-8 and TRBJ1-2, reads GAGVSQSPRYKVAKRGQDVALRCDPISGHVSLFWYQQALGQGPEFLTYFQNEAQLDKSGLPSDRFFAERPEGSVSTLKIQRTQQEDSAVYLCASSSTGQTNYGYTFGSGTRLTVV.

CDR3 sequence: CASSFNLAKALETQYF. The CDR3 bases are TGTGCCAGCAGCTTTAATCTCGCGAAAGCTTTAGAGACCCAGTACTTC. The V gene is TRBV11-2, the J gene TRBJ2-5; D not resolved. CDR3 length: 16 amino acids. The germline V and J ends were trimmed by 3 bases and 4 bases, with 18 bases remaining between them. Germline V gene data show CDR1 as SGHAT and CDR2 as FQNNGV.

This chain uses TRBV27 with TRBJ2-7, with 7 positions matching TRBD1. Germline V gene data show CDR1 as MNHEY and CDR2 as SMNVEV (reference sequence). The CDR3 is 14 amino acids. The J segment lost 4 bases and the V segment lost 5 bases, leaving 8 bases of the junction unmatched. The CDR3 sequence: CASSPRDRYYEQYF. DNA for the CDR3: TGTGCCAGCAGTCCTAGGGACAGATATTACGAGCAGTACTTC.

The V gene is TRBV12-3 or TRBV12-4, the J gene TRBJ1-2, with TRBD1 matching over 8 bases. The CDR3 extends over 13 amino acids. J lost 2 bases, V lost 5 bases, and 1 base had no gene match. Written as DNA, the CDR3 is TGTGCCAGCAGTCGGACAGGGAACTATGGCTACACCTTC. This sequence encodes CASSRTGNYGYTF.